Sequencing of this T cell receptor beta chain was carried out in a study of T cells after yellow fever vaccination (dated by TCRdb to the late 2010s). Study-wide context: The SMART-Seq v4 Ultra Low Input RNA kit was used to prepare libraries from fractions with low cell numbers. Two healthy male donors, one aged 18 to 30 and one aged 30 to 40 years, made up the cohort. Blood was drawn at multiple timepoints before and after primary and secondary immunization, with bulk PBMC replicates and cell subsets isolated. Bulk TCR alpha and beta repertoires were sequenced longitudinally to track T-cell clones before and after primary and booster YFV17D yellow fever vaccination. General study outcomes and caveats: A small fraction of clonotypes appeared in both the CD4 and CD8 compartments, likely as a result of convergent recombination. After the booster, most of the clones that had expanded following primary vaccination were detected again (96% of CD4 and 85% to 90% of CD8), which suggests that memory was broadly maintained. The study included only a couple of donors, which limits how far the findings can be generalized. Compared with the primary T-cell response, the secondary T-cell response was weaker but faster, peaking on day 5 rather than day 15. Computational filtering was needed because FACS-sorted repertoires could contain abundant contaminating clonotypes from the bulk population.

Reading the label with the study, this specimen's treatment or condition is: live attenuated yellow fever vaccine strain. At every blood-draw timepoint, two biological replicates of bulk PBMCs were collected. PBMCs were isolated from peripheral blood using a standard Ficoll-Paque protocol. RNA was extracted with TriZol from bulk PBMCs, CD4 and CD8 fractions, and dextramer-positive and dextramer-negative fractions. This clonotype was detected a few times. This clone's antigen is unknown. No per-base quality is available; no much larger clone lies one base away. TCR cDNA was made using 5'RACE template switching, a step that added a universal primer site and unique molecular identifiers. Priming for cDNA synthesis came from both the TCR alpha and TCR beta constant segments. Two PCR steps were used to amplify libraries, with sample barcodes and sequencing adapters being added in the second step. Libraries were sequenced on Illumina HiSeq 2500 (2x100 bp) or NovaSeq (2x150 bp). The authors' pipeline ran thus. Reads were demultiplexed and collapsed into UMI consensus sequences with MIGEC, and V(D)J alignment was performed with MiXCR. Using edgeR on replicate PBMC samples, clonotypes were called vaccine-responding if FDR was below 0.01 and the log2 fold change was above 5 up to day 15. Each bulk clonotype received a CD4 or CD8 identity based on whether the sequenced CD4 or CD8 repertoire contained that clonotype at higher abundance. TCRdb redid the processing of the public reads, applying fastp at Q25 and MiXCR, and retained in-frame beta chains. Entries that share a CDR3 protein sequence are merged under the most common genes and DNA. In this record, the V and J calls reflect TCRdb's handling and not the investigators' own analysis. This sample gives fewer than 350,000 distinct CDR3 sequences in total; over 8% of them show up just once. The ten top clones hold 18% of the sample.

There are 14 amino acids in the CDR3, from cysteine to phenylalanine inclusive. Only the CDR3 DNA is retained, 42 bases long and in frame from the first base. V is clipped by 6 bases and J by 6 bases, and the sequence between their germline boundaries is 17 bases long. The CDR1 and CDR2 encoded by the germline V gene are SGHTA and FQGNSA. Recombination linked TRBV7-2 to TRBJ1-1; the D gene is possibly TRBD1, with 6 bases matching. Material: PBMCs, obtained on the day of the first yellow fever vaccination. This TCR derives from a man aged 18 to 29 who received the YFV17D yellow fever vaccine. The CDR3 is CASSPRTAMAEAFF. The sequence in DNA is TGTGCCAGCAGTCCCCGGACAGCCATGGCTGAAGCTTTCTTT.